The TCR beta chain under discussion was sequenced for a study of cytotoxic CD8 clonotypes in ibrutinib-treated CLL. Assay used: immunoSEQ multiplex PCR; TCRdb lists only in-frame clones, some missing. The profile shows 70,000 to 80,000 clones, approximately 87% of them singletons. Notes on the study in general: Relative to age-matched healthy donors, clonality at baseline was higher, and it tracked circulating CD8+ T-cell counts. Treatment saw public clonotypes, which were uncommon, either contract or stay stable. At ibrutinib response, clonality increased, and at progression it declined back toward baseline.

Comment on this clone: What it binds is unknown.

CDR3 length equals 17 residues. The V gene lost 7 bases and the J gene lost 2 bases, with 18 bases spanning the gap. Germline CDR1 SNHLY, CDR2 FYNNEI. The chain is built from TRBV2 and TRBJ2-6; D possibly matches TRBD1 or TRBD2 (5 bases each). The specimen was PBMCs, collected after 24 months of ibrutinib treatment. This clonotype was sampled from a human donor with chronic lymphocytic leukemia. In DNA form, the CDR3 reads TGTGCCAGCACCCGAGGGGATGGAGCCACTGGGGCCAACGTCCTGACTTTC. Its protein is CASTRGDGATGANVLTF.